This T cell receptor beta chain was retrieved from a study of beta chain features in type 1 diabetes. Study conclusions and caveats: Fewer junction insertions and more nucleotide deletions appeared in type 1 diabetes patients.

Of the isolated RNA, all was reverse transcribed, and so the sequenced material was expressed TCRB transcripts. This table comes from immunoSEQ multiplex PCR, and its TCRdb copy is limited to in-frame clones, with some not included. The sample contains a few hundred thousand clones, about 16% of which appear only once. In regard to this clone: Its specificity is unknown.

V was clipped by 8 bases and J by 2 bases; unmatched bases: 9. Germline V CDR1 and CDR2: MDHEN, SYDVKM. This CDR3 spans 14 amino acids. The source is a young woman in good health. Source material: naive CD4+ T cells from blood. V is TRBV28 and J is TRBJ2-7; the match to TRBD2 covers 7 bases. DNA of the CDR3: TGTGCCAGCCTCACTAGCGCTACAACCTACGAGCAGTACTTC. It yields the protein CASLTSATTYEQYF.